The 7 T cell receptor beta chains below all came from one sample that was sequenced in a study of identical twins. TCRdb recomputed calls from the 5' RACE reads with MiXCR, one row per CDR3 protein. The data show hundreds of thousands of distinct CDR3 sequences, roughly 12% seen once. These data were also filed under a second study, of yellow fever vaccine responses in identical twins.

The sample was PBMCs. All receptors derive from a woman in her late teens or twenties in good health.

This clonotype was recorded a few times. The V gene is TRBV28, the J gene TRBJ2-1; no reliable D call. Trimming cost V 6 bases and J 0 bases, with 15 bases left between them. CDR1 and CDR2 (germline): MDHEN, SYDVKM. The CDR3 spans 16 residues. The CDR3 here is CASRTRLQSSYNEQFF. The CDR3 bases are TGTGCCAGCAGAACCCGTCTACAGAGCTCCTACAATGAGCAGTTCTTC.

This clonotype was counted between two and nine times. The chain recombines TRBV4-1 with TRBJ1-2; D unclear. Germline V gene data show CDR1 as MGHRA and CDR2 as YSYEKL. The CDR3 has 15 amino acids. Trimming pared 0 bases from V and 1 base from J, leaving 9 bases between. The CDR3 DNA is TGCGCCAGCAGCCAAGAGCCGTGGGGTAACTATGGCTACACCTTC. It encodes CASSQEPWGNYGYTF.

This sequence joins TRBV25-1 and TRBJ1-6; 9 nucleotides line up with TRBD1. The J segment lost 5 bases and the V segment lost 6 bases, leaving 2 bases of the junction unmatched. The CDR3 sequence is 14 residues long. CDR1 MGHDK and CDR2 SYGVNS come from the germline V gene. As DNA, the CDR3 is TGTGCCAGCAGGGGACAGGGAAATAATTCACCCCTCCACTTT. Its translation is CASRGQGNNSPLHF.

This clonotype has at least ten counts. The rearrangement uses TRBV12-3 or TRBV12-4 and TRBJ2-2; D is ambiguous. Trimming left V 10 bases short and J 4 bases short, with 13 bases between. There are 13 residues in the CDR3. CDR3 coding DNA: TGTGCCACCAAAACGGCTGGCACCGGGGAGCTGTTTTTT. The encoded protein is CATKTAGTGELFF.

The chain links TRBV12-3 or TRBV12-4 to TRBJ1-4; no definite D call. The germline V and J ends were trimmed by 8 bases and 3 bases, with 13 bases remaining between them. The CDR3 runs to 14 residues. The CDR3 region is CASRRSQPNEKLFF. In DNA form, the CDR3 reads TGTGCCAGCCGAAGGAGTCAGCCTAATGAAAAACTGTTTTTT.

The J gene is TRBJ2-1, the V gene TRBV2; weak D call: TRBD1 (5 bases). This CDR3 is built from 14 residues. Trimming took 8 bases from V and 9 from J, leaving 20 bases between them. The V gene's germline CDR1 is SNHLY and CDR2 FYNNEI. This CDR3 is CASQRQTGEREQFF. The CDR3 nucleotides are TGTGCCAGCCAGCGACAGACTGGGGAACGTGAGCAGTTCTTC.

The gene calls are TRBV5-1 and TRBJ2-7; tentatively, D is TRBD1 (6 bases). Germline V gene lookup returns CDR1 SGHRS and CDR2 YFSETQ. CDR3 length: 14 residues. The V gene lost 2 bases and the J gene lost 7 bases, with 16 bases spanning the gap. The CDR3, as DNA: TGCGCCAGCAGCTTCACAGGGTATCAGGAAGAGCAGTACTTC. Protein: CASSFTGYQEEQYF.